This T cell receptor beta chain emerged from a study of beta chain features in type 1 diabetes. About the research overall: Across every sample, about 100 million sorted cells were examined in total.

About this clone: What it binds is unknown.

V shed 5 bases and J shed 5 bases, with 10 bases lying between them. Germline CDR1 SEHNR, CDR2 FQNEAQ (reference sequence). The CDR3 length is 13 residues. Study results and caveats: The analysis here could not establish whether HLA type shapes TCRB rearrangement.

Sequenced material consisted of expressed TCRB transcripts (all of the isolated RNA was reverse transcribed). Reads from naive, central memory and regulatory T cell samples averaged roughly 3.3 million. The table came from immunoSEQ multiplex PCR; TCRdb's copy has only in-frame clones and leaves some out. The sample consists of around 300,000 clones, 8% of them appearing once. CD4+ naive, central memory, regulatory and stem cell-like memory subsets were isolated by sorting on CD45RO/CCR7/CD25/CD127/CD95/CD27. The sequencing input was central memory CD4+ T cells from blood. The clonotype comes from a woman aged 18-35 years in good health. The rearrangement joins TRBV7-9 to TRBJ1-5; D is ambiguous. CDR3 loop: CASSRDTYQPQHF. DNA of the CDR3: TGTGCCAGCAGCCGTGACACCTATCAGCCCCAGCATTTT.